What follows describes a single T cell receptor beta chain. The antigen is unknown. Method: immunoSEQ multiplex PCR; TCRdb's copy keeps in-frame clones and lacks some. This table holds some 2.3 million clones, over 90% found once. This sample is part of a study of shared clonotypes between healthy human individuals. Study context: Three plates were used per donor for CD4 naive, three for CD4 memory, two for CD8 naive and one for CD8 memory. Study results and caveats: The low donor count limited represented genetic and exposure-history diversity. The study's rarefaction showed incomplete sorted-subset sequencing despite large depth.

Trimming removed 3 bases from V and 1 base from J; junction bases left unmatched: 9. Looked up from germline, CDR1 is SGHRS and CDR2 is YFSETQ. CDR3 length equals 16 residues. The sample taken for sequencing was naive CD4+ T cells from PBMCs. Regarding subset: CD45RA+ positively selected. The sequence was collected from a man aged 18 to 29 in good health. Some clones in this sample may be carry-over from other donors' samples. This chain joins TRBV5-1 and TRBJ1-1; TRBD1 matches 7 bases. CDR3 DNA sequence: TGCGCCAGCAGCTCCGGGACAGCGACCTCGAACACTGAAGCTTTCTTT. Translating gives CASSSGTATSNTEAFF.